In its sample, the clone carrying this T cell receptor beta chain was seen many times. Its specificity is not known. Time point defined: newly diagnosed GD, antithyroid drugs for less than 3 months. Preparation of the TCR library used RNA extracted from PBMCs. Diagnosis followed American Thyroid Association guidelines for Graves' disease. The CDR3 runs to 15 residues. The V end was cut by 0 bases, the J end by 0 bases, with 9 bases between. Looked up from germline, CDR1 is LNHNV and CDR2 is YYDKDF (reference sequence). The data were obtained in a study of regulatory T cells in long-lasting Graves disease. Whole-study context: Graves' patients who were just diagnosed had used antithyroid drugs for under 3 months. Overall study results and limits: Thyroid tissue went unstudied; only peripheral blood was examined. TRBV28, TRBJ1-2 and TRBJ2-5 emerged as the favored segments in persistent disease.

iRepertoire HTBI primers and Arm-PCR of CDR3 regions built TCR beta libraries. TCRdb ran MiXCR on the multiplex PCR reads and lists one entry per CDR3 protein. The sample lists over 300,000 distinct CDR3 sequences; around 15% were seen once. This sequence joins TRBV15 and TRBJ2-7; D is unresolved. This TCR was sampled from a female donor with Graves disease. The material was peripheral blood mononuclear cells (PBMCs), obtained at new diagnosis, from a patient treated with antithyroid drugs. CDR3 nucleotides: TGTGCCACCAGCAGAGACGCAGTCCTCTCCTACGAGCAGTACTTC. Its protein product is CATSRDAVLSYEQYF.